This T cell receptor (beta chain) was sequenced during a study of cytomegalovirus exposure and HLA in healthy donors. Study-wide results and limits: Productive status was seen about 90% or about 30% of the time for most TCR beta V segments in an earlier analysis.

Trimming cost V 0 bases and J 0 bases, with 21 bases left between them. Germline lookup yields CDR1 GTSNPN and CDR2 SVGIG (reference sequence). The CDR3 runs to 19 residues. PCR was performed using 60 Vbeta and 13 Jbeta primers. TCRdb's table, derived via immunoSEQ multiplex PCR, lists solely in-frame clones and lacks some. This repertoire includes approximately 80,000 clones. As for this clone: What it binds is not known.

The specimen sequenced was PBMCs. The V and J genes are TRBV30 and TRBJ2-1; D may be TRBD2 (5 bases). The clonotype originates from a woman aged 25 to 39 in good health and CMV-seronegative. Written as DNA, the CDR3 is TGTGCCTGGAGTGTTCTGGGCAGTGAGCGGACCCGCTCCTACAATGAGCAGTTCTTC. This codes for CAWSVLGSERTRSYNEQFF. Variable domain in full (rest from reference TRBV30 and TRBJ2-1): SQTIHQWPATLVQPVGSPLSLECTVEGTSNPNLYWYRQAAGRGLQLLFYSVGIGQISSEVPQNLSASRPQDRQFILSSKKLLLSDSGFYLCAWSVLGSERTRSYNEQFFGPGTRLTVL.